This TCR beta chain appears in the sequencing data of a study of blood T cell repertoires in COVID-19. Study-level background: Acute and convalescent COVID-19 samples came from the United States, Italy and Spain. Nucleic acid was either cDNA or gDNA, and it came from T cells, B-cell-depleted T cells, or PBMCs.

In the authors' methods: Quantification of nucleated cells was approximated via reference gene primer amplification. Sequencing was performed with immunoSEQ multiplex PCR; in TCRdb, only in-frame clones are kept and a portion is missing. That table supplies the V and J calls and clone size; D and trimming were determined from the DNA. The data contain around 180,000 clones, around 88% of them singletons. Sample: peripheral blood. The TCR sequence derives from a woman between 25 and 40 years old with acute or convalescent COVID-19.

CDR3 residues: CASSLGQVNEQFF. Written as DNA, the CDR3 is TGTGCCAGCAGCTTGGGACAGGTCAATGAGCAGTTCTTC. This chain links TRBV12-3 or TRBV12-4 with TRBJ2-1; TRBD1 matches at 8 bases. The J segment lost 6 bases and the V segment lost 6 bases, leaving 4 bases of the junction unmatched. This CDR3 spans 13 amino acids.